This record looks at one T cell receptor (beta chain) sequence and its context. Antigen specificity is unknown. These data belong to a study of T cell repertoires in cytomegalovirus infection. Study summary: Public TCR beta signatures provided an indication of both CMV infection and a matching HLA type.

Study results and limitations: Summed public TCR beta family frequency identified CMV carriers bearing the relevant HLA.

The length of the CDR3 is 15 residues. Germline CDR1 and CDR2: SGHTA and FQGNSA. The germline V and J ends were trimmed by 0 bases and 11 bases, with 19 bases remaining between them. TCRdb fed the reads into MiXCR, producing one record per CDR3 protein. The sample has some 350,000 distinct CDR3 sequences; 18% are singletons. What was sequenced was PBMCs. This clonotype was obtained from a human donor in good health (CMV status not recorded). Some clones in this sample may be carry-over from other donors' samples. The chain employs TRBV7-2 and TRBJ1-1; D is ambiguous. This CDR3 is CASSLAIPTPTGAFF. In nucleotides, the CDR3 is TGTGCCAGCAGCTTAGCTATACCGACACCAACGGGGGCTTTCTTT.